This entry lists 10 T cell receptor beta chains sequenced from one sample in a study of cytomegalovirus exposure and HLA in healthy donors. The PCR was carried out with 60 Vbeta primers and 13 Jbeta primers. Sequencing used immunoSEQ multiplex PCR; TCRdb keeps in-frame clones, though not all of them. The sample shows 100,000 to 150,000 clones, over 60% of them seen only once. The sequencing input was PBMCs. The receptor source for this set is a female donor in good health and CMV-seronegative.

The chain combines TRBV7-3 with TRBJ2-1, with a weak D call TRBD1 (6 bases). The V gene's germline CDR1 is SGHTA and CDR2 FQGTGA. Between the trimmed V and J ends, which lost 2 bases and 4 bases, there was a span of 12 bases. The length of the CDR3 is 15 residues. As DNA, the CDR3 is TGTGCCAGCAGCTTACAAGGACAGCTTTACAATGAGCAGTTCTTC. Its protein product is CASSLQGQLYNEQFF.

This clone was seen more than once but under ten times. The gene calls are TRBV7-9 and TRBJ2-3; D possibly corresponds to TRBD1 (6 bases). Trimming shortened V by 4 bases and J by 1 base, and 15 bases separated the two germline ends. This CDR3 has 16 residues. Looked up from germline, CDR1 is SEHNR and CDR2 is FQNEAQ (reference sequence). The CDR3 is CASSSPGGGRTDTQYF. DNA of the CDR3: TGTGCCAGCAGCTCCCCTGGGGGCGGGCGCACAGATACGCAGTATTTT.

V gene TRBV9 combines with J gene TRBJ1-1; maybe TRBD1 (6 bases). Trimming took off 4 bases at V and 11 bases at J, with 27 bases between the two ends. CDR1 is SGDLS and CDR2 is YYNGEE in the germline V gene. CDR3 length: 16 residues. The CDR3 sequence: CASSNRAHSMKKLAFF. The CDR3 nucleotides read TGTGCCAGCAGCAACAGGGCCCATTCCATGAAGAAGTTGGCTTTCTTT.

The gene calls are TRBV27 and TRBJ2-3; 9 bases are shared with TRBD2. CDR1 MNHEY and CDR2 SMNVEV come from the germline V gene (reference sequence). The length of the CDR3 is 15 residues. Trimming took 6 bases from V and 1 from J; bases not matched to a gene: 5. For the CDR3, the DNA is TGTGCCAGCAGGGGGTGGACTAGCGGCACAGATACGCAGTATTTT. This codes for CASRGWTSGTDTQYF.

J is TRBJ2-1 and V is TRBV11-2; 8 bases are shared with TRBD1. Per germline, CDR1 SGHAT and CDR2 FQNNGV. This CDR3 is 16 amino acids long. With V trimmed by 3 bases and J by 4 bases, 8 bases remained unmatched. CDR3 bases: TGTGCCAGCAGCTTTAGGGGACAGGTCTTGTACAATGAGCAGTTCTTC. Protein sequence: CASSFRGQVLYNEQFF.

The V and J genes are TRBV29-1 and TRBJ2-1; D possibly corresponds to TRBD2 (5 bases). The germline V gene encodes CDR1 SQVTM and CDR2 ANQGSEA. Trimming removed 5 bases at V and 0 bases at J, with 11 bases between. The CDR3 covers 14 residues. The CDR3: CSVRAVSSYNEQFF. CDR3 sequence (DNA): TGCAGCGTTCGAGCGGTAAGCTCCTACAATGAGCAGTTCTTC.

The chain is built from TRBV6-6 and TRBJ1-5; 7 nucleotides line up with TRBD1. V dropped 5 bases and J dropped 3; count of bases not matched to a gene: 4. Germline V gene data show CDR1 as MNHNY and CDR2 as SVGAGI (reference sequence). This CDR3 comprises 14 residues. The CDR3 reads CASSKGADNQPQHF. Here the CDR3 DNA reads TGTGCCAGCAGTAAGGGGGCTGACAATCAGCCCCAGCATTTT.

This clone was observed once. The rearrangement joins TRBV18 to TRBJ1-2; TRBD1 aligns across 7 bases. Per the germline V gene, CDR1 is KGHSH and CDR2 is LQKENI. Trimming at V came to 4 bases and at J to 4 bases, leaving 6 bases not matched to a gene. This CDR3 region has 14 residues. In DNA form, the CDR3 reads TGTGCCAGCTCACTTGAAGGGGGCACCTATGGCTACACCTTC. Translated: CASSLEGGTYGYTF.

The chain recombines TRBV10-3 with TRBJ2-5; D unresolved. The J call is uncertain, as TRBJ2-7 better fits the DNA end. The CDR3 extends over 14 amino acids. CDR1 is ENHRY and CDR2 is SYGVKD in the germline V gene. For the CDR3, the DNA is TGTGCCATCAGCCGAGGTGGTAGCTCCTACGAGCAGTACTTC. This sequence encodes CAISRGGSSYEQYF.

The chain carries TRBV9 and TRBJ2-6; tentative D call: TRBD1 (6 bases). V was cut by 3 bases and J by 3 bases, with 19 bases left in between. The CDR3 consists of 18 residues. Germline-derived CDR1 and CDR2 are SGDLS and YYNGEE. CDR3 DNA: TGTGCCAGCAGCGATGCCAGGGGTCGATACTTTGGGGCCAACGTCCTGACTTTC. Protein product: CASSDARGRYFGANVLTF.